The T cell receptor (beta chain) under discussion was sequenced for a study of blood T cell repertoires in COVID-19. Participants came from 24 US areas, aged roughly 18 to 89 years. Participants' own reports of clinical history determined their cohort assignment. In the original workflow: Amplifying reference gene primers gave estimates of nucleated cell counts. Sequencing used immunoSEQ multiplex PCR; TCRdb keeps in-frame clones, though not all of them. V and J calls and clone size are given by that table; D and trimming were obtained from the DNA. The sample includes 250,000 to 300,000 clones, nearly 90% of them seen just once. With 7 bases removed from V and 9 bases from J, the gap between germline ends came to 22 bases. The germline V gene encodes CDR1 SQVTM and CDR2 ANQGSEA. This CDR3 region has 13 residues.

Sequenced sample: PBMCs or T cells enriched from blood (not recorded which). The chain couples TRBV29-1 to TRBJ2-7; tentatively, D is TRBD1 (5 bases). The receptor comes from a woman aged 25 to 45 who had recovered from COVID-19. CDR3 coding DNA: TGCAGCGCCCTCCACCGACAGACCGCGGTGCAGTACTTC. Translated: CSALHRQTAVQYF.